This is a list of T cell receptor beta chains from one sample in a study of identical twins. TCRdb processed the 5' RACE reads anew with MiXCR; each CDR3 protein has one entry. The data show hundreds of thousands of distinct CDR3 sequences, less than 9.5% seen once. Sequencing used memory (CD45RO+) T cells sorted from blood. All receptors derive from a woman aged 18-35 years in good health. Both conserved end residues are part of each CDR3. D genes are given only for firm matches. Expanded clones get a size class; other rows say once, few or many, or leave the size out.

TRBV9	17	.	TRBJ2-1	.	CASSPRGTGTVSNEQFF	TGTGCCAGCAGCCCTAGGGGGACCGGGACGGTTTCAAATGAGCAGTTCTTC
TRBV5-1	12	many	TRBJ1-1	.	CASSFGDTEAFF	TGCGCCAGCAGCTTCGGTGACACTGAAGCTTTCTTT
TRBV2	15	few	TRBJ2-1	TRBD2	CASSGASGAYNEQFF	TGTGCCAGCAGTGGGGCTAGCGGAGCATACAATGAGCAGTTCTTC
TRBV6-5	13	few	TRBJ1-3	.	CASSSGAGNTIYF	TGTGCCAGCAGTTCGGGGGCTGGAAACACCATATATTTT
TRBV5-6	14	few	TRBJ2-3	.	CASSLGTYGDTQYF	TGTGCCAGCAGCCTCGGGACGTACGGAGATACGCAGTATTTT
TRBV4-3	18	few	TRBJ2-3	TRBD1	CASSERAGDRVFTDTQYF	TGCGCCAGCAGCGAAAGAGCCGGGGACAGAGTATTCACAGATACGCAGTATTTT
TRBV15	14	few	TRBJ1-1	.	CATSRASDFTEAFF	TGTGCCACCAGCAGAGCTAGTGACTTCACTGAAGCTTTCTTT
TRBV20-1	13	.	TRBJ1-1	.	CSAIPDAYTEAFF	TGCAGTGCTATTCCAGACGCGTACACTGAAGCTTTCTTT
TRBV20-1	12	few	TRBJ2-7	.	CSGPDFLGEQYF	TGCAGTGGCCCGGATTTTCTGGGCGAGCAGTACTTC
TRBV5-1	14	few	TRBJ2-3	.	CASSLVEARSTQYF	TGCGCCAGCAGCCTGGTCGAGGCCCGAAGTACGCAGTATTTT
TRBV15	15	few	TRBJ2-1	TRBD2	CATSRGASGGYEQFF	TGTGCCACCAGCAGAGGGGCAAGCGGGGGCTATGAGCAGTTCTTC
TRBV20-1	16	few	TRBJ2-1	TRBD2	CSARDPSGGYLNEQFF	TGCAGTGCTAGAGACCCTAGCGGGGGGTACCTCAATGAGCAGTTCTTC
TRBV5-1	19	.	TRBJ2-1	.	CASSLVTAQSSRSYNEQFF	TGCGCCAGCAGCTTGGTCACTGCACAGAGCTCTCGCTCCTACAATGAGCAGTTCTTC
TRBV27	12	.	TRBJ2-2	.	CASSPLQGELFF	TGTGCCAGCAGTCCATTACAGGGGGAGCTGTTTTTT
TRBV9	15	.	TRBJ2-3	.	CASSGDFHGTDTQYF	TGTGCCAGCAGCGGGGACTTCCACGGCACAGATACGCAGTATTTT
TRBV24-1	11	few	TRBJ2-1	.	CATMNRNEQFF	TGTGCCACCATGAACCGTAATGAGCAGTTCTTC
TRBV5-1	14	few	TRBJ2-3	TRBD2	CASSLGLATDTQYF	TGCGCCAGCAGCTTGGGACTAGCGACAGATACGCAGTATTTT
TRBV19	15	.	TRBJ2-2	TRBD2	CASRAGVSYTGELFF	TGTGCCAGTAGAGCGGGAGTTTCGTACACCGGGGAGCTGTTTTTT
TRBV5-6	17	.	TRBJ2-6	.	CASSFISWQAGANVLTF	TGTGCCAGCAGCTTCATTTCTTGGCAGGCCGGGGCCAACGTCCTGACTTTC
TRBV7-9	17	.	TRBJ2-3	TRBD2	CASSRSGGAGGADTQYF	TGTGCCAGCAGCCGAAGCGGGGGGGCTGGCGGCGCAGATACGCAGTATTTT
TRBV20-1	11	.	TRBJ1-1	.	CSARDGERAFF	TGCAGTGCTAGAGATGGGGAACGGGCTTTCTTT
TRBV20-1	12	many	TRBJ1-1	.	CSASNWDTEAFF	TGCAGTGCTAGCAATTGGGACACTGAAGCTTTCTTT
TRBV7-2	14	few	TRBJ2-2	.	CASSLGLGTGELFF	TGTGCCAGCAGCTTAGGACTGGGGACCGGGGAGCTGTTTTTT
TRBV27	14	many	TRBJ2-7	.	CASRLSQGSYEQYF	TGTGCCAGCAGGCTCTCACAGGGATCCTACGAGCAGTACTTC
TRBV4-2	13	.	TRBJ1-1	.	CASKGGSGTEAFF	TGTGCCAGCAAGGGCGGAAGTGGCACTGAAGCTTTCTTT
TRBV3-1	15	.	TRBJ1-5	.	CASSQGVSDNQSQHF	TGTGCCAGCAGCCAAGGAGTAAGCGACAATCAGTCCCAGCATTTT
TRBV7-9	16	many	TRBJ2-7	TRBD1	CASSPSLGTGIHEQYF	TGTGCCAGCAGCCCTAGCCTCGGGACAGGGATCCACGAGCAGTACTTC
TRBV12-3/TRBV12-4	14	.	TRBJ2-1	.	CASTSLEVEREQFF	TGTGCCAGCACCTCCTTGGAGGTAGAGCGTGAGCAGTTCTTC
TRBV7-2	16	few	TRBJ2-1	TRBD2	CASSLSGTSGSMEQFF	TGTGCCAGCAGCTTGTCCGGGACTAGCGGGAGTATGGAGCAGTTCTTC
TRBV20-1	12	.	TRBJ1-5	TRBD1	CSGGQGNQPQHF	TGCAGTGGCGGACAGGGCAATCAGCCCCAGCATTTT
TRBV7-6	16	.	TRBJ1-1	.	CASSLAPTEMNTEAFF	TGTGCCAGCAGCTTAGCCCCGACAGAGATGAACACTGAAGCTTTCTTT
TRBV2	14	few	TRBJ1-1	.	CASSALLQVTEAFF	TGTGCCAGCAGTGCCCTTCTTCAGGTAACTGAAGCTTTCTTT
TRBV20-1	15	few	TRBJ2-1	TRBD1	CSAHPRDRVTNEQFF	TGCAGTGCCCACCCCCGGGACAGGGTTACCAATGAGCAGTTCTTC
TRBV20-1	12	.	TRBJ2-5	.	CSASSVQETQYF	TGCAGTGCTAGTTCAGTTCAAGAGACCCAGTACTTC
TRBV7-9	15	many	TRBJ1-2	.	CASSTTDSPNYGYTF	TGTGCCAGCAGCACTACCGACAGCCCTAACTATGGCTACACCTTC
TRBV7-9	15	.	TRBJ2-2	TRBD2	CASSSTSPNTGELFF	TGTGCCAGCAGCTCGACTAGCCCGAACACCGGGGAGCTGTTTTTT
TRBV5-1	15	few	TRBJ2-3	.	CASSLGGYSTDTQYF	TGCGCCAGCAGCTTGGGAGGATACAGCACAGATACGCAGTATTTT
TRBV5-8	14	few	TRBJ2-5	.	CASSLAGSKETQYF	TGTGCCAGCAGCTTGGCGGGATCTAAAGAGACCCAGTACTTC
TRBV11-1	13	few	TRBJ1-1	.	CASSFEAASGAFF	TGTGCCAGCAGCTTTGAAGCGGCTAGTGGAGCTTTCTTT
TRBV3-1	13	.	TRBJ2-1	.	CASSQGTRNEQFF	TGTGCCAGCAGCCAAGGTACGCGCAATGAGCAGTTCTTC
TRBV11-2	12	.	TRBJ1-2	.	CASSAWAYGYTF	TGTGCCAGCAGCGCATGGGCCTATGGCTACACCTTC
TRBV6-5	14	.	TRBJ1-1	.	CASSYRLGNTEAFF	TGTGCCAGCAGTTACCGGTTAGGGAACACTGAAGCTTTCTTT
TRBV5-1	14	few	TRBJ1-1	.	CASSLEGSRTEAFF	TGCGCCAGCAGCCTGGAGGGCTCGAGAACTGAAGCTTTCTTT
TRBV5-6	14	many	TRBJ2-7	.	CASSNPNWLDEQYF	TGTGCCAGCAGCAACCCAAACTGGCTGGACGAGCAGTACTTC
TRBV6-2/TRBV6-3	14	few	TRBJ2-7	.	CASTLNREYYEQYF	TGTGCCAGCACCTTAAACCGGGAATACTACGAGCAGTACTTC
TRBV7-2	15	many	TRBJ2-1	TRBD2	CASSPPSGGYNEQFF	TGTGCCAGCAGCCCCCCCAGCGGGGGATACAATGAGCAGTTCTTC
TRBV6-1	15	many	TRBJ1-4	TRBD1	CASSRTGTGNEKLFF	TGTGCCAGCAGTCGAACCGGGACAGGAAATGAAAAACTGTTTTTT
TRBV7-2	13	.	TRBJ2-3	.	CASSLGFMNTQYF	TGTGCCAGCAGCCTTGGGTTTATGAATACGCAGTATTTT